This TCR beta chain was profiled in a study of cytomegalovirus exposure and HLA in healthy donors (dated by TCRdb to 2015 to 2018). Context from the whole study: An earlier analysis of 587 of the donors reported roughly 300 Gb of sequence data and roughly 120 million unique TCR beta sequences obtained from roughly 170 million T cells. An early release that covered several hundred HLA-typed donors contained around 300 gigabases of sequencing data and about 84 million unique TCR sequences. Of the 300 to 500 genotyped donors, more than 75% were placed in the genetic ancestry cluster associated with self-reported Caucasian donors. The study aimed to test whether signatures of past pathogen exposure could be identified by cataloging public T cell receptors. Using immunosequencing, the study profiled T cell repertoires from around 680 subjects and related those repertoires to cytomegalovirus serostatus. A separate validation cohort of 90 to 150 different subjects was used in addition to the approximately 640-subject first cohort. High-throughput TCR immunosequencing, statistical association of individual TCRs with disease status, and machine learning were combined to predict cytomegalovirus infection status. A later analysis re-analyzed previously published TCR beta repertoires from roughly 690 donors and added high-resolution HLA genotyping to study TCR occurrence patterns. In the later analysis, no new phenotypic data were used to find candidate immune exposures; instead, reliance was placed on TCR beta sequences and their occurrence across donors. To decide whether each TCR beta V gene segment behaved as functional or pseudogenic, an earlier analysis of fewer than 750 of the donors relied on high-throughput TCR beta sequencing. Alongside the repertoire data, information on donor age, sex, ethnicity and CMV serostatus was compiled. Genome-wide SNP genotypes for about 65% of the roughly 670 donors were used in a later genetic analysis, which treated that subset as a discovery cohort. All discovery cohort repertoires had been generated using a single sequencing platform. HLA typing covered class I and class II loci at four-digit resolution. The number of donors typed differed by locus, with 629-630 for A, B, C, DRB1 and DQB1, 522 for DQA1, about 610 for DPA1, and around 450 for DPB1. Four or five DR-DQ haplotypes were treated as single units for association and clustering because of strong linkage in the cohort. Among 300 to 450 genotyped donors of the cohort, an average of around 240,000 unique TCR beta nucleotide sequences were sequenced per donor, about a sixth of them non-productive. What the study reported, not specific to this receptor: In vitro tests confirmed that three of the cytomegalovirus-associated TCR beta chains recognize cytomegalovirus antigens. Presence/absence analyses assumed roughly uniform sequencing depth across donors, an assumption that may not hold. In this cohort, only TCR beta chains were sequenced, and detectable features were limited by the absence of alpha or paired-chain data. According to a later genetic analysis, donors in an Asian-associated ancestry cluster had fewer N-insertions in productive TCRs than the roughly 660-donor mean. V-gene and J-gene trimming of TCR beta chains was associated with a missense DCLRE1C variant in a later genetic analysis, and the association was replicated in an independent cohort. According to a later analysis, TCR association rates differed among HLA loci, with DRB1 alleles showing the most associated TCRs and HLA-C alleles showing the fewest. Because counts were too low, roughly 18 rarely observed V segments, including chromosome 9 orphons, were left out of the earlier analysis of several hundred of the donors. The authors suggested that the approach could potentially be generalized to other disease states and immunological phenotypes. The 87-base-pair reads could not distinguish some IMGT-functional V segments, including TRBV6-2 and TRBV6-3, so those segments were excluded. Several of the top co-occurrence clusters appeared to be linked to parvovirus B19, influenza, CMV and Epstein-Barr virus, according to a later analysis. Most TCR sequences were observed very rarely across donors, whereas some public TCRs were present in many individuals. Broadly in line with IMGT annotations, most TCR beta V segments showed up in productive rearrangements about 87% or about 30% of the time in an earlier analysis of some 590 of the donors. Assigning TCR associations to individual alleles was difficult when HLA alleles, especially DR and DQ, strongly co-occurred. A further reported finding was that TCR beta sequences accurately predicted the HLA-A and HLA-B alleles for most subjects in the first cohort. A group of highly shared sequence variants was considered likely to be a technical artifact of the sequencing pipeline. A later analysis found that HLA-associated TCR beta chains were more clonally expanded and had lower generation probabilities than equally common non-associated chains. HLA typing was unavailable for some donors at each locus, so association tests used only the typed subset. Linkage disequilibrium might explain the correlated functional status among segregating V segments, but an unknown experimental factor could not be excluded. A later analysis found that most CMV-associated TCR beta chains appeared HLA-restricted, with HLA associations seemingly driven largely by CMV exposure. CMV serostatus was the only immune exposure information available for the cohort. A later analysis associated 16,951 TCR beta sequences with specific HLA alleles at a false discovery rate of 0.05. Cytomegalovirus status was reported to be diagnosed by the classifier with high specificity and sensitivity in both the original and validation cohorts. In the study, approximately 160 TCR beta chains were listed as associated with cytomegalovirus.

The cohort consisted of some 670 healthy bone marrow donors. At the time of sampling, all cohort members were nominally healthy, though unrecorded immune exposures were likely present. The donor tested CMV seronegative, placing the donor among the roughly 400 seronegative members of the cohort. A peripheral blood sample was provided by each donor, and peripheral blood mononuclear cells were used for TCR beta sequencing. The Qiagen DNeasy Blood Extraction Kit was used to extract genomic DNA from the blood cell samples. As to this clone: It has no known antigen specificity. No base qualities exist here, and no much larger clone lies one base off it.

The receptor library was made with the immunoSEQ multiplex PCR assay. For the multiplex PCR, a mixture combining 60 forward primers for TCR Vbeta segments and 13 reverse primers for TCR Jbeta segments was used. The CDR3 region of rearranged TCR beta genes was amplified from genomic DNA by a multiplex PCR assay. On the Illumina HiSeq System, the amplified TCR beta libraries were sequenced as 87-base-pair reads. For the original study's pipeline: Across the roughly 670 repertoires, a later analysis counted 80 million or so unique TCR beta chains, 9.5 million to 12 million of which were shared by at least two donors. Raw reads were error-corrected and collapsed into unique sequences by a nearest-neighbor algorithm in which closely related sequences were merged to remove PCR and sequencing errors. V, D and J gene segments were assigned by aligning CDR3 sequences to IMGT reference sequences. Each retained sequence needed at least a six-nucleotide match to both a V gene segment and a J gene segment. Rearrangements were called productive when the CDR3 lacked stop codons and stayed in frame with V and J; all others were non-productive. CDR3 was defined according to IMGT convention as the region running from the second conserved V-encoded cysteine to the conserved J-encoded phenylalanine. The earlier analysis of a few hundred of the donors excluded any sequence lacking an unambiguous match to a single V gene segment. An earlier analysis of 500 to 600 of the donors classified V segments as functional when productive rearrangements were above 56.7% and as segregating when the standard deviation between donors was above 5%. To diagnose cytomegalovirus status from the catalog of TCR beta chain sequences, a statistical classification framework was built. A later analysis assigned V and J genes by comparing TCR nucleotide sequences with IMGT/GENE-DB human TR gene sequences. The TCRdist pipeline was used in a later analysis to assign CDR3 sequences and most-parsimonious VDJ recombination scenarios. In a later analysis, each TCR beta chain was defined by its CDR3 amino acid sequence together with its V-gene family, and reads without a unique V-gene family were excluded. A later analysis removed 500 to 650 highly shared, low-generation-probability nucleotide sequences to deal with suspected cross-contamination and a sequencing artifact. For each public chain, a later analysis derived a clonal expansion index from normalized ranks of inferred template counts within each repertoire. A later analysis computed generation probabilities with a VDJ recombination model fitted to out-of-frame rearrangements, and checked the results against IGoR. A later analysis scored TCR-TCR, TCR-HLA and TCR-CMV co-occurrence with hypergeometric tests, applying a repertoire-size bias correction to TCR pairs. A later analysis estimated false discovery rates by permuting HLA or CMV assignments 20 times. A later analysis grouped co-occurring TCRs with DBSCAN, adding TCRdist sequence similarity when clustering within HLA-allele-positive subsets. Repertoires with fewer than 30,000 or more than 120,000 public chains were left out of co-occurrence clustering, as were five repertoires with anomalous nucleotide sharing. TCRdb limited this immuneACCESS table to in-frame rearrangements with V and J called. A share of clones is missing; checked studies link under half to unresolved V genes, and the rest is unexplained. For V, J and clone size, that table is used; D and trimming come from the DNA. This sample has 100,000 to 120,000 clones in its table, and about 70% of those were observed once. The ten largest clones take up approximately 3% of the sample.

CDR1 and CDR2 are read off the germline V gene (reference sequence) as MNHEY and SMNVEV. Cut back by 0 bases and 4 bases, the V and J ends lie 12 bases apart. The CDR3, from cysteine to phenylalanine, totals 15 residues. Only the CDR3 region is kept as DNA, spanning 45 bases read in frame from base 1. The specimen was PBMCs. The rearranged segments are TRBV27 and TRBJ1-2; matching of 6 bases hints at TRBD1 as the D gene. The TCR originated in a young man in good health and CMV-seronegative. Here is the DNA: TGTGCCAGCAGTTTATCAGGACAGCGAGGCTATGGCTACACCTTC. This sequence encodes CASSLSGQRGYGYTF.